Given below is one T cell receptor beta chain in context. Its antigen remains undetermined. There are no base qualities to consult, and no much larger clone falls within one base. This entry belongs to a study of blood T cell repertoires in COVID-19 (TCRdb year 2020). With respect to the entire study: Samples covering the acute and convalescent phases of COVID-19 were provided by collaborators in the United States, Italy and Spain. The material from the prospective study consisted of cDNA or gDNA derived from T cells, B-cell-depleted T cells, or PBMCs. The dataset comprised deeply sampled blood TCRbeta repertoires from subjects exposed to, actively infected with, or recovered from COVID-19. The repertoires were released in a freely available public database intended as a resource for research on the immune response to SARS-CoV-2. Samples were obtained from the ongoing ImmuneRACE study (first 160 participants) and from some 1,300 subjects provided by 6 global collaborators. Sample metadata almost always included a de-identified subject ID, COVID-19 status, age in years and sex. Where available, HLA class I and class II types were obtained from metadata supplied by the sample provider rather than from assay-based typing.

TCRbeta CDR3 regions were amplified from genomic DNA by means of the immunoSEQ Assay, a bias-controlled multiplex PCR. As for the authors' bioinformatics: Within the assay, amplification of reference gene primers was used to estimate how many nucleated cells each sample contained. To quantify the absolute abundance of each unique TCRbeta CDR3 rearrangement, sequence reads were collapsed and filtered. Productive Simpson clonality was computed per sample as the square root of Simpson's diversity index over productive rearrangements. TCRdb mirrors the immuneACCESS table, restricted to in-frame sequences. Some clones are absent from its copies; in checked studies, under half trace to an unresolved V gene, and the reason for the others is unknown. V, J and clone size were drawn from that table, and D and trimming were deduced from the DNA. The table for this sample lists over 350,000 clones; approximately 90% of them were counted only once. Clones ranked in the top ten supply around 0.97% of the sample.

Trimming accounts for 4 bases at V and 3 bases at J, while the number of junction bases matched to no gene is 2. The CDR3 holds 12 amino acids from the cysteine to the phenylalanine. Just the 36-base CDR3 DNA is kept, in frame starting at base 1. Taken from the germline V gene, the CDR1 and CDR2 loops are SQVTM and ANQGSEA. In the prospective study, participants were about 18 to 95 years old, resided in 24 geographic areas of the United States, and were enrolled through a virtual design. In the prospective study, participants were assigned to cohorts based on the clinical history participants reported in a screening survey and a study questionnaire. Each participant in the prospective study had whole blood, serum and a nasopharyngeal or oropharyngeal swab collected by mobile phlebotomists. Prospective study participants could optionally give additional blood draws and questionnaires over a roughly 2-month period. Before DNA extraction, blood samples from the prospective study were shipped at room temperature or frozen.

General findings and caveats noted by the study authors: How much clinical and demographic metadata was included differed by source and by participant, and the metadata was provided uncurated.

The chain is assembled from TRBV29-1 and TRBJ1-1; 7 bases in between match TRBD1. Sequencing used PBMCs or T cells enriched from blood (not recorded which). The clonotype comes from a woman aged 25-40 years with acute COVID-19. The DNA is TGCAGCGTTGGGACAGGAGACACTGAAGCTTTCTTT. It translates to CSVGTGDTEAFF.